This is a list of T cell receptor beta chains from one sample in a study of cytomegalovirus exposure and HLA in healthy donors. Data came from immunoSEQ multiplex PCR; TCRdb stores just in-frame clones and leaves some out. The table shows some 180,000 clones, with just over 75% occurring only once. Input material: PBMCs. The receptors originated from a man in his late teens or twenties in good health and CMV-seronegative. Each CDR3 is given with its conserved first and last residue. The D gene is left open where the match is weak. Some rows have no size entry. The others give once, few or many, or a class for an expanded clone.

clone_size,j_call,v_call,d_call,cdr3_nt,cdr3_aa
.,TRBJ2-2,TRBV5-1,.,TGCGCCAGCAGCTTGGCACAAGGTGCTAGCGCCGGGGAGCTGTTTTTT,CASSLAQGASAGELFF
.,TRBJ2-1,TRBV29-1,TRBD2,TGCAGCGTTCTCTTGGCCGCGGGAGGGCCAAAGTTCTTC,CSVLLAAGGPKFF
.,TRBJ2-7,TRBV4-3,TRBD2,TGCGCCAGCAGTCCGAGCGGGAGCGCGCTCCAGTACTTC,CASSPSGSALQYF
.,TRBJ2-7,TRBV11-2,TRBD1,TGTGCCAGCAGCTCTACAGGGGGTAATACCTACGAGCAGTACTTC,CASSSTGGNTYEQYF
.,TRBJ2-7,TRBV27,.,TGTGCCAGCAGTTTGGCGGCAGGGTCGCGCGAGCAGTACTTC,CASSLAAGSREQYF
.,TRBJ1-2,TRBV30,TRBD1,TGTGCCTGGATCGACAGGGGGGTCTATGGCTACACCTTC,CAWIDRGVYGYTF
.,TRBJ1-2,TRBV19,.,TGTGCCAGTAGTATACTCGGAGGATGGTATGGCTACACCTTC,CASSILGGWYGYTF
.,TRBJ1-2,TRBV9,.,TGTGCCAGCAGCGTAGAAGGCGGCTCGGGCTATGGCTACACCTTC,CASSVEGGSGYGYTF
.,TRBJ1-2,TRBV30,.,TGTGCCTGGAATGGGGCGGTCCCCCCCCACGGCTACACCTTC,CAWNGAVPPHGYTF
.,TRBJ2-7,TRBV4-2,TRBD1,TGTGCCAGCAGCCTCGAGGGGGCGAAATACGAGCAGTACTTC,CASSLEGAKYEQYF
.,TRBJ1-5,TRBV19,.,TGTGCCAGTAGTATCAGGGCGGCAGACAATCAGCCCCAGCATTTT,CASSIRAADNQPQHF
once,TRBJ2-5,TRBV30,TRBD1,TGTGCCTGGAGTCCGGGACAGGGTTTGTTGCAGTACTTC,CAWSPGQGLLQYF
once,TRBJ2-5,TRBV7-2,TRBD1,TGTGCCAGCAGCTCCGGACAGGATCCCAGTATCCAGTACTTC,CASSSGQDPSIQYF
few,TRBJ2-1,TRBV15,.,TGTGCCAGCAAGGGGGACTCTAGCGGATCTGAGCAGTTCTTC,CASKGDSSGSEQFF
.,TRBJ1-4,TRBV27,TRBD1,TGTGCCAGCAGAATAACAGGGGTAGCTAATGAAAAACTGTTTTTT,CASRITGVANEKLFF
.,TRBJ2-7,TRBV30,TRBD2,TGTGCCTGGTCTAGCGGGAGCTCCTACGAGCAGTACTTC,CAWSSGSSYEQYF
.,TRBJ2-2,TRBV6-5,TRBD1,TGTGCCAGCAGTATCCGACAGGGTCCCGGGGAGCTGTTTTTT,CASSIRQGPGELFF
.,TRBJ2-6,TRBV19,.,TGTGCCAGTAGTATAATTTCAGGGTCTGGGGCCAACGTCCTGACTTTC,CASSIISGSGANVLTF
.,TRBJ2-7,TRBV19,TRBD2,TGTGCCAGTAGTGCCCCCGGGACTAGCGGGAGGGAGCAGTACTTC,CASSAPGTSGREQYF
.,TRBJ2-5,TRBV5-1,.,TGCGCCAGCAGCTTGGACCGCCCTACAGAGACCCAGTACTTC,CASSLDRPTETQYF
.,TRBJ1-1,TRBV18,TRBD1,TGTGCCACCAACACTGAAAGACAGGGGGCCGCCAGAGAAGCTTTCTTT,CATNTERQGAAREAFF
.,TRBJ1-2,TRBV19,.,TGTGCCAGTAGTAATGGGGCGAGGTCCAACTATGGCTACACCTTC,CASSNGARSNYGYTF
few,TRBJ1-2,TRBV7-8,TRBD1,TGTGCCAGCATCGGGACAGACTATGGCTACACCTTC,CASIGTDYGYTF
.,TRBJ1-1,TRBV11-3,.,TGTGCCAGCAGCTTAGAGAGGACTGAAGCTTTCTTT,CASSLERTEAFF
.,TRBJ2-7,TRBV5-6,TRBD1,TGTGCCAGCAGCTTAACAGGGGTAACGCAGTACTTC,CASSLTGVTQYF
.,TRBJ2-7,TRBV9,TRBD1,TGTGCCAGCAGCGTACAGACAGGGTTCGGCGAGCAGTACTTC,CASSVQTGFGEQYF
.,TRBJ1-2,TRBV25-1,.,TGTGCCACCAATGGCTATGATGACGGGGCGGGGGGTAACTATGGCTACACCTTC,CATNGYDDGAGGNYGYTF
.,TRBJ2-6,TRBV9,.,TGTGCCAGCAGCCGGGTCTCTGGGGCCAACGTCCTGACTTTC,CASSRVSGANVLTF
.,TRBJ1-2,TRBV6-5,.,TGTGCCAGCAGTTACCCGGACTACTATGGCTACACCTTC,CASSYPDYYGYTF
.,TRBJ1-5,TRBV19,TRBD1,TGTGCCAGTAGTGCCCGGGACAGGGGGCTCGATCAGCCCCAGCATTTT,CASSARDRGLDQPQHF
.,TRBJ2-2,TRBV30,.,TGTGCCTGGACCGTCTACACCGGGGAGCTGTTTTTT,CAWTVYTGELFF
.,TRBJ2-3,TRBV7-2,TRBD1,TGTGCCAGCAGCTTAGGACAGGGGGAAGATACGCAGTATTTT,CASSLGQGEDTQYF
.,TRBJ2-5,TRBV7-3,TRBD2,TGTGCCAGCAGTCGTAGCGGGAGGGGAGAGACCCAGTACTTC,CASSRSGRGETQYF
.,TRBJ1-4,TRBV5-1,TRBD1,TGCGCCAGCAGTCAGGGGTCAGGGGGTGAAAAACTGTTTTTT,CASSQGSGGEKLFF
.,TRBJ1-3,TRBV7-2,.,TGTGCCAGCAGACCAGTTGGCGGACAGCTCTCTGGAAACACCATATATTTT,CASRPVGGQLSGNTIYF
few,TRBJ1-4,TRBV19,.,TGTGCCAGTAGTTGGGTCGCGGGGGAAAAACTGTTTTTT,CASSWVAGEKLFF
.,TRBJ2-6,TRBV30,.,TGTGCCTGGGACCGACTCAGGGTTCCCACTGGGGCCAACGTCCTGACTTTC,CAWDRLRVPTGANVLTF